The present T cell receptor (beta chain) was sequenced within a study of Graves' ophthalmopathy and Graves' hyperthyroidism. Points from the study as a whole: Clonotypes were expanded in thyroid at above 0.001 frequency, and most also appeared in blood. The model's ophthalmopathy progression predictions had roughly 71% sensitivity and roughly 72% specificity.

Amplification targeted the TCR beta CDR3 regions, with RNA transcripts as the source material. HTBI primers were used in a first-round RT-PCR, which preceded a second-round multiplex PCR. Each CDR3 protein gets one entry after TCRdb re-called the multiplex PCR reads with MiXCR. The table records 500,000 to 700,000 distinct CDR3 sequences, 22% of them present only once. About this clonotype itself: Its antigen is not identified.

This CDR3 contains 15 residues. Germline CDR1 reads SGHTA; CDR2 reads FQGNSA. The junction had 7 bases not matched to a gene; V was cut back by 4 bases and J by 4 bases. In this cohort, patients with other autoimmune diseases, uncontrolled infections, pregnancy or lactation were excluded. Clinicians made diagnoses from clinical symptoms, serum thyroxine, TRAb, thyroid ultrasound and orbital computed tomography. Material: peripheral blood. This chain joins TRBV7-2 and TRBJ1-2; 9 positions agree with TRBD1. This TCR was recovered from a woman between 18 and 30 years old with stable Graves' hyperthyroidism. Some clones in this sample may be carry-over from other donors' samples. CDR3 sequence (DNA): TGTGCCAGCAGCTACCAGGGACAGGGCCTCTATGGCTACACCTTC. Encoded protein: CASSYQGQGLYGYTF.